A selection of T cell receptor beta chains follows, all from one sample in a study of blood T cell repertoires in COVID-19. Repertoires were generated with immunoSEQ multiplex PCR, while TCRdb's copy carries only in-frame clones and drops some. The data contain about 130,000 clones, about 70% of them singletons. Material for sequencing was peripheral blood. The receptor set was obtained from a man aged 55 to 70 with acute or convalescent COVID-19. Each CDR3 is given with its conserved first and last residue. Each record gives: J gene, D gene, clone size, V gene, CDR3 length, CDR3 protein, CDR3 DNA. A D gene is named only where the DNA matches it firmly. The size of a clone is reported for some rows only, either as once, few or many, or as a class for expanded clones.

>TRBJ2-7|TRBD1|.|TRBV15|16
CATSRGTGYEGSEQYF
TGTGCCACCAGCAGAGGGACAGGGTATGAGGGATCGGAGCAGTACTTC
>TRBJ1-5|.|.|TRBV27|16
CASSHSTSVGNQPQHF
TGTGCCAGCAGTCACTCGACTTCCGTGGGCAATCAGCCCCAGCATTTT
>TRBJ1-1|TRBD1|few|TRBV5-6|15
CASSFRDREASEAFF
TGTGCCAGCAGCTTCCGGGACAGGGAGGCTTCTGAAGCTTTCTTT
>TRBJ2-5|.|.|TRBV6-5|14
CASSYSYSPETQYF
TGTGCCAGCAGTTACTCGTACAGTCCGGAGACCCAGTACTTC
>TRBJ1-1|.|.|TRBV2|13
CASSRTEGTEAFF
TGTGCCAGCAGTCGTACTGAGGGAACTGAAGCTTTCTTT
>TRBJ1-1|.|few|TRBV6-2/TRBV6-3|13
CASSYGQGTEAFF
TGTGCCAGCAGTTACGGGCAGGGCACTGAAGCTTTCTTT
>TRBJ1-2|.|.|TRBV18|14
CASSLRQDFDGYTF
TGTGCCAGCTCACTTAGACAGGACTTTGATGGCTACACCTTC
>TRBJ2-5|.|.|TRBV18|16
CASSPRAEGRQETQYF
TGTGCCAGCTCACCGAGGGCGGAGGGGCGCCAAGAGACCCAGTACTTC
>TRBJ1-1|.|.|TRBV21-1|16
CASSKPGSVWDTEAFF
TGTGCCAGCAGCAAACCAGGGTCAGTATGGGACACTGAAGCTTTCTTT
>TRBJ2-2|.|few|TRBV7-3|13
CASSFGVTGELFF
TGTGCCAGCAGCTTTGGAGTCACCGGGGAGCTGTTTTTT
>TRBJ2-5|.|.|TRBV11-3|13
CASNSPTGETQYF
TGTGCCAGCAACTCGCCTACCGGGGAGACCCAGTACTTC
>TRBJ1-1|TRBD1|.|TRBV7-3|15
CASSSGQPRDTEAFF
TGTGCCAGCAGCTCGGGACAGCCTAGGGACACTGAAGCTTTCTTT
>TRBJ1-1|.|.|TRBV3-1/TRBV3-2|13
CASSQGRNTEAFF
TGTGCCAGCAGCCAAGGCAGGAACACTGAAGCTTTCTTT
>TRBJ1-2|TRBD1|.|TRBV2|13
CARGQAGNYGYTF
TGTGCCAGAGGACAGGCGGGGAACTATGGCTACACCTTC
>TRBJ2-3|TRBD1|.|TRBV18|17
CASSPRGWTGSTDTQYF
TGTGCCAGCTCACCGCGGGGCTGGACAGGGAGCACAGATACGCAGTATTTT
>TRBJ1-4|.|.|TRBV30|14
CAWSVLATNEKLFF
TGTGCCTGGAGTGTACTTGCAACTAATGAAAAACTGTTTTTT
>TRBJ1-3|.|.|TRBV2|16
CASRLPTGSSGNTIYF
TGTGCCAGCAGACTACCAACAGGGAGCTCTGGAAACACCATATATTTT
>TRBJ2-3|TRBD2|few|TRBV7-3|14
CASNAGGPRDTQYF
TGTGCCAGCAACGCGGGAGGGCCCCGGGATACGCAGTATTTT
>TRBJ2-6|.|.|TRBV5-1|16
CASTSVDTPGANVLTF
TGCGCCAGCACCAGCGTGGACACTCCCGGGGCCAACGTCCTGACTTTC
>TRBJ1-3|.|many|TRBV3-1/TRBV3-2|18
CASSQDLRRMTGGNTIYF
TGTGCCAGCAGCCAAGACCTCCGGCGGATGACGGGTGGAAACACCATATATTTT
>TRBJ2-1|TRBD1|few|TRBV6-5|15
CASRPGQGRFNEQFF
TGTGCCAGCAGGCCGGGACAGGGAAGGTTCAATGAGCAGTTCTTC
>TRBJ1-4|.|.|TRBV5-1|15
CASSPVGGTNEKLFF
TGCGCCAGCAGCCCCGTAGGAGGGACTAATGAAAAACTGTTTTTT
>TRBJ2-1|TRBD2|.|TRBV7-9|17
CAIGLAGALLGDNEQFF
TGTGCCATCGGACTAGCGGGAGCGCTTTTAGGGGACAATGAGCAGTTCTTC
>TRBJ2-7|TRBD2|.|TRBV5-1|14
CASSLLAGYGEQYF
TGCGCCAGCAGCTTACTAGCGGGGTATGGCGAGCAGTACTTC
>TRBJ1-6|TRBD1|.|TRBV6-5|14
CASSGTGRNSPLHF
TGTGCCAGCAGCGGGACAGGGAGAAATTCACCCCTCCACTTT
>TRBJ2-5|TRBD2|.|TRBV24-1|15
CATRGLAGAGETQYF
TGTGCCACCCGAGGACTAGCGGGAGCTGGGGAGACCCAGTACTTC
>TRBJ1-1|TRBD1|.|TRBV5-1|15
CASSPIPTGPIKAFF
TGCGCCAGCAGCCCGATCCCGACAGGGCCGATTAAAGCTTTCTTT
>TRBJ2-7|.|.|TRBV27|15
CASSLKWTGNYEQYF
TGTGCCAGCAGTTTAAAGTGGACGGGAAACTACGAGCAGTACTTC
>TRBJ1-5|.|.|TRBV30|13
CAWSGGRNQPQHF
TGTGCCTGGAGTGGGGGGCGCAATCAGCCCCAGCATTTT
>TRBJ2-7|.|once|TRBV6-5|11
CASWADYEQYF
TGTGCCAGCTGGGCAGACTACGAGCAGTACTTC
>TRBJ2-5|.|.|TRBV6-5|14
CASSLPGSSETQYF
TGTGCCAGCAGCCTTCCAGGGTCCTCGGAGACCCAGTACTTC
>TRBJ2-1|TRBD2|.|TRBV5-1|15
CASSWASGAGSEQFF
TGCGCCAGCAGCTGGGCTAGCGGGGCCGGCAGTGAGCAGTTCTTC
>TRBJ2-1|.|.|TRBV11-3|15
CASSPETTSYNEQFF
TGTGCCAGCAGCCCCGAGACTACCTCCTACAATGAGCAGTTCTTC
>TRBJ2-7|.|few|TRBV18|13
CASSPGQNYEQYF
TGTGCCAGCTCACCAGGACAGAACTACGAGCAGTACTTC
>TRBJ2-7|TRBD1|once|TRBV5-1|15
CASSKDRGPSYEQYF
TGCGCCAGCAGCAAGGACAGGGGCCCCTCCTACGAGCAGTACTTC